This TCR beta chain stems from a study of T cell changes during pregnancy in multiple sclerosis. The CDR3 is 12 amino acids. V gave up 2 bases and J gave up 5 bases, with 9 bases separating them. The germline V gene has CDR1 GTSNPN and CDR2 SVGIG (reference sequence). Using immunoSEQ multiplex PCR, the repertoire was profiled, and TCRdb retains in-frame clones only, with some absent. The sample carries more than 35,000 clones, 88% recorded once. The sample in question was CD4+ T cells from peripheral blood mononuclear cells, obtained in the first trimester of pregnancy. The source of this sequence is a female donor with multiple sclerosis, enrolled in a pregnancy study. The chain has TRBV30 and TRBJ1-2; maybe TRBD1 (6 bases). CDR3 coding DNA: TGTGCCTGGAGTTCCCAGGGGTATGGCTACACCTTC. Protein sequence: CAWSSQGYGYTF.